A single T cell receptor beta chain is shown here with its context. This sample is part of a study of T cell responses to AZD1222 COVID-19 vaccine. V shed 2 bases and J 7 bases; nucleotides not matched to a gene: 4. The CDR3 covers 13 residues. Generated by immunoSEQ multiplex PCR, the TCRdb table keeps only in-frame clones and is missing some. The data contain over 85,000 clones, roughly 83% of them seen just once; the ten biggest clones take up around 15%. Sample: peripheral blood, taken on day 0 of AZD1222 vaccination. The chain recombines TRBV12-3 or TRBV12-4 with TRBJ1-1; 7 positions agree with TRBD1. The sequence was collected from an adult in good health. Written as DNA, the CDR3 is TGTGCCAGCAGTTTAATGTCAGGGGGTGAAGCTTTCTTT. Protein: CASSLMSGGEAFF.